Each of the 27 T cell receptor beta chains below was sequenced from the same sample in a study of early T cells in non-severe SARS-CoV-2 infection. TCRdb passed the 5' RACE reads through MiXCR, listing each CDR3 protein once. The data show some 22,000 distinct CDR3 sequences, 4.5% to 6% seen once. Sequencing input: whole blood. These receptors were collected from an adult who was a healthcare worker with PCR-confirmed SARS-CoV-2 infection or an uninfected control (not recorded which).

This clonotype was recorded many times. The chain links TRBV12-3 or TRBV12-4 to TRBJ2-1, with TRBD2 matching over 12 bases. The CDR3 length is 14 residues. After removal of 6 bases from V and 9 bases from J, the junction contained 6 bases not matched to a gene. The CDR3 reads CASRSSGGAGEQFF. The DNA for the CDR3 is TGTGCCAGCAGGTCTAGCGGGGGGGCCGGTGAGCAGTTCTTC.

This clonotype was counted at least ten times. This chain connects TRBV29-1 to TRBJ2-7, with 7 bases aligning to TRBD2. CDR3 length: 13 residues. CDR1 and CDR2 from the germline V gene are SQVTM and ANQGSEA. V lost 6 bases, J lost 5 bases, and 10 bases stayed unmatched. CDR3 in amino acids: CSVALVAGDEQYF. The CDR3 region has the DNA TGCAGCGTAGCTCTGGTAGCGGGTGACGAGCAGTACTTC.

V and J are TRBV25-1 and TRBJ1-1, with D perhaps matching TRBD1 (5 bases). Germline V gives CDR1 MGHDK, CDR2 SYGVNS. The CDR3 totals 14 residues. Trimming stripped 2 bases from V and 5 bases from J, with 12 bases between. The CDR3 sequence: CASSEGGLVTEAFF. The CDR3 DNA sequence: TGTGCCAGCAGTGAAGGGGGGTTGGTGACTGAAGCTTTCTTT.

This sequence joins TRBV9 and TRBJ2-5; TRBD1 aligns across 9 bases. The junction had 3 bases not matched to a gene; V was cut back by 0 bases and J by 6 bases. From germline, CDR1 is SGDLS and CDR2 YYNGEE. The CDR3 contains 14 residues. Here the CDR3 DNA reads TGTGCCAGCAGCGTAGGAGACAGGGGGAAGACCCAGTACTTC. It yields the protein CASSVGDRGKTQYF.

The V gene is TRBV6-5, the J gene TRBJ1-2; 8 bases map to TRBD1. The CDR3 contains 14 residues. The germline V gene encodes CDR1 MNHEY and CDR2 SVGAGI. J was trimmed by 4 bases and V by 6 bases; bases with no gene match: 7. CDR3 sequence (DNA): TGTGCCAGCAGCCGGACAGGGAACAGCTATGGCTACACCTTC. Amino acid sequence: CASSRTGNSYGYTF.

This clonotype was observed many times. The genes are TRBV7-9 and TRBJ1-5; D unresolved. Germline lookup yields CDR1 SEHNR and CDR2 FQNEAQ (reference sequence). V was pared by 5 bases and J by 4 bases, with 15 bases between. The CDR3 consists of 15 residues. CDR3 nucleotides: TGTGCCAGCAGCCCGGAGGGATTTGGAAATCAGCCCCAGCATTTT. This sequence encodes CASSPEGFGNQPQHF.

This clonotype was counted a few times. V gene TRBV24-1 combines with J gene TRBJ2-2, with D tentatively TRBD1 (5 bases). Germline V gene lookup returns CDR1 KGHDR and CDR2 SFDVKD. The CDR3 spans 14 residues. The ends were cut back, 5 bases at V and 3 bases at J, with 9 bases in the middle. Here the CDR3 reads CATSGQGDTGELFF. The CDR3 DNA sequence: TGTGCCACCAGTGGGCAGGGCGACACCGGGGAGCTGTTTTTT.

The rearrangement uses TRBV11-1 and TRBJ1-2; D gene ambiguous. V lost 5 bases and J lost 2, with 12 bases in between. Germline CDR1 and CDR2: SGHAT and FQDESV (reference sequence). The CDR3 totals 14 residues. The CDR3 sequence is CASSPTRGNYGYTF. CDR3 in DNA: TGTGCCAGCAGCCCTACTAGAGGAAACTATGGCTACACCTTC.

This clonotype appeared many times. The chain combines TRBV11-2 with TRBJ2-4; possible D gene TRBD2, 6 bases. Germline assignment: CDR1 SGHAT and CDR2 FQNNGV. Between the trimmed V and J ends, which lost 5 bases and 9 bases, there was a span of 20 bases. This CDR3 comprises 15 residues. CDR3 coding DNA: TGTGCCAGCAGCCATACCACAAATACAGCGGGCATTCAGTACTTC. It codes for CASSHTTNTAGIQYF.

The table lists this clonotype with many counts. The chain carries TRBV21-1 and TRBJ1-4. TRBV21-1 is noted as a pseudogene. The CDR3 has 15 residues. The DNA of the CDR3 is TGTGCCAGCAGATTCGGTGCGTTTGTCGTTGAAAAACTGTTTTTT. Its translation is CASRFGAFVVEKLFF.

For this clonotype: A read error may account for a junction end that differs from germline. The gene calls are TRBV28 and TRBJ1-3; D unresolved. The germline V gene has CDR1 MDHEN and CDR2 SYDVKM. This CDR3 region has 14 residues. The CDR3 is CASSPRTSENTIYF. DNA of the CDR3: TGTGCCAGCAGTCCCCGGACCTCTGAAAACACCATATATTTT.

This clonotype has ten or more counts. The V and J genes are TRBV10-3 and TRBJ1-6; D gene ambiguous. The CDR3 totals 14 residues. Germline CDR1 and CDR2: ENHRY and SYGVKD. Trimming pared 4 bases from V and 5 bases from J, leaving 9 bases between. CDR3 region: CAISVGQDNSPLHF. The CDR3 DNA reads TGTGCCATCAGTGTCGGGCAAGATAATTCACCCCTCCACTTT.

This clonotype has ten or more counts. The chain is built from TRBV15 and TRBJ2-5, with TRBD2 as a possible D gene (7 bases). The CDR3 loop spans 17 amino acids. V was clipped by 1 base and J by 1 base, with 16 bases between them. Germline values: CDR1 LNHNV, CDR2 YYDKDF (reference sequence). In DNA, the CDR3 is TGTGCCACCAGCAGAGTTCATAGGGGGGGCCTCCAAGAGACCCAGTACTTC. It translates to CATSRVHRGGLQETQYF. The whole variable domain, remainder taken from reference TRBV15 and TRBJ2-5, is DAMVIQNPRYQVTQFGKPVTLSCSQTLNHNVMYWYQQKSSQAPKLLFHYYDKDFNNEADTPDNFQSRRPNTSFCFLDIRSPGLGDTAMYLCATSRVHRGGLQETQYFGPGTRLLVL.

This clonotype came up many times. The rearrangement uses TRBV20-1 and TRBJ1-5; weak D call: TRBD1 (5 bases). V lost 1 base and J 3 bases, leaving 10 bases between the germline ends. The CDR3 covers 14 residues. Germline-derived CDR1 and CDR2 are DFQATT and SNEGSKA (reference sequence). CDR3 sequence: CSARGDGLNQPQHF. The CDR3 nucleotides read TGCAGTGCTAGAGGGGACGGACTCAATCAGCCCCAGCATTTT.

This clonotype is medium-sized. V gene TRBV12-3 or TRBV12-4 combines with J gene TRBJ1-2, with D uncertain. Deletions cut 1 base from V and 3 bases from J, with 15 bases between. The CDR3 totals 16 residues. For the CDR3, the DNA is TGTGCCAGCAGTTTAGACAACCTCTATAGGGACTATGGCTACACCTTC. Its translation is CASSLDNLYRDYGYTF.

This clonotype was counted between two and nine times. The chain joins TRBV11-2 to TRBJ2-5, with D perhaps matching TRBD2 (6 bases). The CDR3 runs 14 residues. The germline V and J ends were trimmed by 5 bases and 9 bases, with 19 bases remaining between them. Germline CDR1 reads SGHAT; CDR2 reads FQNNGV. The CDR3 DNA follows: TGTGCCAGCAGCCCTGCGGGGCAGGGAGAAGCCCAGTACTTC. Protein product: CASSPAGQGEAQYF.

Relative to its sample, this clonotype is medium-sized. The CDR3 nucleotides are TGTGCCAGCATGGGCAGGGCTGCTAATGAAAAACTGTTTTTT. It codes for CASMGRAANEKLFF. V usage is TRBV6-2 or TRBV6-3 and J usage is TRBJ1-4, with D maybe TRBD1 (5 bases). V was trimmed by 7 bases and J by 3 bases, leaving 12 bases between them. The germline CDR1 and CDR2 sequences are MNHEY and SVGEGT. The CDR3 loop spans 14 amino acids.

This clonotype is judged medium-sized. The V call is TRBV4-1, the J call TRBJ2-7, with D possibly TRBD1 on 7 matching bases. Trimming removed 3 bases from V and 2 bases from J, with 14 bases in between. The germline V gene encodes CDR1 MGHRA and CDR2 YSYEKL. The CDR3 spans 15 residues. The CDR3 coding sequence is TGCGCCAGCAGCCAGGAGCAGGGGGGCCCCTACGAGCAGTACTTC. Its protein product is CASSQEQGGPYEQYF.

This clonotype was recorded a few times. The V and J genes are TRBV4-1 and TRBJ1-4, with D perhaps TRBD1 (6 bases). Germline V gene lookup returns CDR1 MGHRA and CDR2 YSYEKL. CDR3 size: 15 residues. The V and J ends lost 0 bases and 8 bases respectively, with 13 bases between them. CDR3 loop: CASSQDEGTKEKLFF. CDR3 coding DNA: TGCGCCAGCAGCCAAGATGAGGGGACAAAAGAAAAACTGTTTTTT.

This clonotype counts as medium-sized (0.01 to 0.1%). The chain couples TRBV20-1 to TRBJ2-1; D possibly uses TRBD1 or TRBD2 (5 bases each). V was cut by 6 bases and J by 8 bases, with 20 bases left in between. The V gene's germline CDR1 is DFQATT and CDR2 SNEGSKA (reference sequence). The CDR3 has 14 amino acids. The CDR3: CSATRDLQSHEQFF. The CDR3 coding sequence is TGCAGTGCAACTAGGGACCTCCAGTCCCATGAGCAGTTCTTC.

There are a few counts of this clonotype. The chain employs TRBV28 and TRBJ2-2, with D maybe TRBD2 (5 bases). Per germline, CDR1 MDHEN and CDR2 SYDVKM. CDR3 length: 16 residues. The ends were cut back, 7 bases at V and 5 bases at J, with 20 bases in the middle. The CDR3 here is CASNIRASRRTGELFF. CDR3 DNA sequence: TGTGCCAGCAACATCAGAGCCTCCCGGAGGACCGGGGAGCTGTTTTTT.

Many counts were recorded for this clonotype. This chain joins TRBV5-5 and TRBJ1-2, with D maybe TRBD1 (5 bases). Germline lookup yields CDR1 SGHKS and CDR2 YYEKEE (reference sequence). The V end lost 4 bases, the J end lost 8 bases, and 15 bases lay between the germline ends. The CDR3 loop spans 13 amino acids. CDR3 residues: CASSTYSGYGYTF. CDR3 DNA sequence: TGTGCCAGCAGCACGTACTCAGGGTACGGCTACACCTTC.

This clonotype has at least ten counts. The chain uses TRBV20-1 and TRBJ2-7; D is perhaps TRBD2 (6 bases). The V gene lost 3 bases and the J gene lost 5 bases, with 14 bases spanning the gap. The CDR3 runs 13 residues. In germline, CDR1 is DFQATT, CDR2 SNEGSKA (reference sequence). The CDR3 loop is CSASPRGFHEQYF. CDR3 DNA sequence: TGCAGTGCTAGTCCTCGGGGGTTCCACGAGCAGTACTTC.

This clonotype was recorded many times. The chain uses TRBV4-2 and TRBJ1-1; D is possibly TRBD1 (5 bases). The CDR3 covers 13 residues. Trimming removed 1 base from V and 5 bases from J, with 8 bases in between. Germline V gene lookup returns CDR1 LGHNA and CDR2 YNFKEQ. The chain's CDR3 is CASSQGGRTEAFF. CDR3 nucleotide sequence: TGTGCCAGCAGCCAAGGGGGACGGACTGAAGCTTTCTTT.

This clonotype was observed at least ten times. The chain uses TRBV14 and TRBJ2-1; 15 nucleotides match TRBD2. Germline trimming cut 4 bases from V and 2 bases from J; bases unmatched to any gene: 6. Germline CDR1 and CDR2: SGHDN and FVKESK. The CDR3 has 18 amino acids. The CDR3 DNA follows: TGTGCCAGCAGCCGATGGACTAGCGGGGGGGCCGCCTACAATGAGCAGTTCTTC. Translation: CASSRWTSGGAAYNEQFF. Full variable domain (outside the CDR3, taken from reference TRBV14 and TRBJ2-1): EAGVTQFPSHSVIEKGQTVTLRCDPISGHDNLYWYRRVMGKEIKFLLHFVKESKQDESGMPNNRFLAERTGGTYSTLKVQPAELEDSGVYFCASSRWTSGGAAYNEQFFGPGTRLTVL.

This clonotype was counted at least ten times. The chain employs TRBV27 and TRBJ1-2, with D possibly matching TRBD1 (5 bases). CDR1 MNHEY and CDR2 SMNVEV come from the germline V gene (reference sequence). Trimming removed 0 bases at V and 8 bases at J, with 10 bases between. The CDR3 extends over 13 amino acids. The CDR3 spells CASSLSQGGGYTF. CDR3 sequence (DNA): TGTGCCAGCAGTTTATCCCAGGGAGGGGGCTACACCTTC.

The rearrangement joins TRBV6-1 to TRBJ1-4; no clear D. This CDR3 spans 14 amino acids. CDR1 and CDR2 from the germline V gene are MNHNS and SASEGT. The V gene lost 1 base and the J gene lost 10 bases, with 13 bases spanning the gap. CDR3 nucleotide sequence: TGTGCCAGCAGTGAAGACTCTTTGGAGGGAAAACTGTTTTTT. It translates to CASSEDSLEGKLFF.